This TCR beta chain stems from a study of T-cell memory formation after mild COVID-19. Overall study results and limits: Cross-reactive memory seemingly joined, as some responding clones were found in pre-infection memory. Of the contracting clones, CD4+ ones lay mainly in CM and EM, and CD8+ ones in EMRA.

V was trimmed by 4 bases and J by 4 bases, leaving 16 bases between them. CDR1 is SGHDN and CDR2 is FVKESK in the germline V gene. CDR3 length: 15 amino acids. Using constant-segment primers, 5'RACE produced TCR alpha and TCR beta cDNA libraries carrying sample barcodes and UMIs. MiXCR was run by TCRdb on the 5' RACE reads, yielding one entry per CDR3 protein. Of 75,000 to 95,000 distinct CDR3 sequences listed, around an eighth are singletons. About this clonotype itself: No antigen is known for it.

The rearrangement joins TRBV14 to TRBJ1-2; maybe TRBD1 (5 bases). The source is an adult woman who had mild COVID-19 (a few samples of this study predate the infection). Cell type and time point are not known. Sequencing was done on a sample of PBMCs or a T cell subset sorted from them (not recorded which). The CDR3 DNA reads as TGTGCCAGCAGCCGGGCAGGGTACCCTAGCTATGGCTACACCTTC. Protein product: CASSRAGYPSYGYTF.